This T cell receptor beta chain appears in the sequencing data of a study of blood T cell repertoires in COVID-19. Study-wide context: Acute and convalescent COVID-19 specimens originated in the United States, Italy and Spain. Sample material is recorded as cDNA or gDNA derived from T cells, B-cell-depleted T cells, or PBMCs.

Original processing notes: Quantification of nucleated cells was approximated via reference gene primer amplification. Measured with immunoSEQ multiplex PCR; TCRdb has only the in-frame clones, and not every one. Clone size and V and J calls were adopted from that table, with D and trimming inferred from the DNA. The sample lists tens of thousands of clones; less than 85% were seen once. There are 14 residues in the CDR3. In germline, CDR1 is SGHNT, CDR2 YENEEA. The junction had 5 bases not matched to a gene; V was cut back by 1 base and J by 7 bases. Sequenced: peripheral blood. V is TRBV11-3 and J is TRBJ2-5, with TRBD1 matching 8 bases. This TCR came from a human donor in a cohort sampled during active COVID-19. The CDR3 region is CASSLAGQEGTQYF. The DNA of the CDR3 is TGTGCCAGCAGCTTAGCGGGACAGGAGGGGACCCAGTACTTC.